The clone carrying this T cell receptor beta chain was seen only a few times. A read error may produce the germline difference seen at one junction end. The record originates from a study of shared clonotypes between healthy human individuals. Germline V gene lookup returns CDR1 MDHEN and CDR2 SYDVKM. CDR3 length: 11 residues. Method: immunoSEQ multiplex PCR; TCRdb's copy keeps in-frame clones and lacks some. The repertoire consists of 450,000 to 500,000 clones, with around 80% occurring once and the leading ten covering 12%. What was sequenced was PBMCs. The V call is TRBV28, the J call TRBJ2-5, with D possibly called TRBD1 or TRBD2 (5 bases each). The source of this sequence is a woman aged 40 to 55 in good health. Some clones in this sample may be carry-over from other donors' samples. This CDR3 is CASSRTGTRYF. In nucleotides, the CDR3 is TGTGCCAGCAGCCGAACCGGGACCCGGTACTTC.